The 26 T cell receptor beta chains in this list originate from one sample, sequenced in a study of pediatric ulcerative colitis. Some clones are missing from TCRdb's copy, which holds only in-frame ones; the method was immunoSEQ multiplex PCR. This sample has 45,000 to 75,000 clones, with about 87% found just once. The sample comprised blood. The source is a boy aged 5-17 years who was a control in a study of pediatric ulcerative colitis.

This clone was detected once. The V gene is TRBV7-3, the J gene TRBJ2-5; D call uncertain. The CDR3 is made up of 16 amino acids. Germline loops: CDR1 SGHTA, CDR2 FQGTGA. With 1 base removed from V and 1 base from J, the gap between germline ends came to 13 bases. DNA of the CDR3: TGTGCCAGCAGCTTAAACGGACCAACACTCCAAGAGACCCAGTACTTC. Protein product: CASSLNGPTLQETQYF.

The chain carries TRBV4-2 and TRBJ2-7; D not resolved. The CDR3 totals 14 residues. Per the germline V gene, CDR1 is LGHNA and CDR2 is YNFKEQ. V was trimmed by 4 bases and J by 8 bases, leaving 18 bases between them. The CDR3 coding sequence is TGTGCCAGCAGCCCAGAGACGTACACCTTCCAGCAGTACTTC. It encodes CASSPETYTFQQYF.

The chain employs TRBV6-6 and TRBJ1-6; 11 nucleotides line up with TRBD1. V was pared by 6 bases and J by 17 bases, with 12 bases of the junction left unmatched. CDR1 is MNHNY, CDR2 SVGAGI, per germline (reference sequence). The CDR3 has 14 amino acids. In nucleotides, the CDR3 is TGTGCCAGCAGAACCGGGACAGGGACAGGGGGGGTCCACTTT. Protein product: CASRTGTGTGGVHF.

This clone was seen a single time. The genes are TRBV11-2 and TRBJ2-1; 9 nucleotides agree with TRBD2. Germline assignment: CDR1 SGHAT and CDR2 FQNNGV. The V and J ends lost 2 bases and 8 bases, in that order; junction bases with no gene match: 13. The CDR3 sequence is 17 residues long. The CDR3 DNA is TGTGCCAGCAGCTTAAATTTGTTGCGGGGGGGCCTGGATGAGCAGTTCTTC. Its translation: CASSLNLLRGGLDEQFF. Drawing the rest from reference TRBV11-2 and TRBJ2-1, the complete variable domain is EAGVAQSPRYKIIEKRQSVAFWCNPISGHATLYWYQQILGQGPKLLIQFQNNGVVDDSQLPKDRFSAERLKGVDSTLKIQPAKLEDSAVYLCASSLNLLRGGLDEQFFGPGTRLTVL.

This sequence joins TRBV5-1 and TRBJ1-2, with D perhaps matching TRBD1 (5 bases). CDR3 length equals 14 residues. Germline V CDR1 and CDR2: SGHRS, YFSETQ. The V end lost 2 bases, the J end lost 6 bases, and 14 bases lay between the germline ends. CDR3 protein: CASSFGDQGDGYTF. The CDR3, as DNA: TGCGCCAGCAGCTTCGGGGATCAAGGGGATGGCTACACCTTC.

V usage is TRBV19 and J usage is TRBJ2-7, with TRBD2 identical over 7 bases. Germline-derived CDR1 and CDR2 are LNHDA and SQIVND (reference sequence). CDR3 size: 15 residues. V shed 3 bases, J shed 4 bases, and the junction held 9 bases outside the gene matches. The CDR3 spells CASSIVGGRSYEQYF. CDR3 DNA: TGTGCCAGTAGTATTGTTGGCGGGAGATCTTACGAGCAGTACTTC.

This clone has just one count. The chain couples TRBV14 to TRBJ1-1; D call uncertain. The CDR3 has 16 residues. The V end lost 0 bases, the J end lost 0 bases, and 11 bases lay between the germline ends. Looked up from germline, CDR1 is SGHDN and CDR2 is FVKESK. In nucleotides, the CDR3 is TGTGCCAGCAGCCAAGATTATAGGCAGTTGAACACTGAAGCTTTCTTT. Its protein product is CASSQDYRQLNTEAFF.

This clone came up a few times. CDR3 loop: CASSFGLWRDSKGTGELFF. The CDR3, as DNA: TGTGCCAGCAGTTTTGGTTTGTGGAGAGATAGCAAGGGCACCGGGGAGCTGTTTTTT. The genes are TRBV28 and TRBJ2-2, with D hard to call. The CDR3 runs to 19 residues. Germline V gene data show CDR1 as MDHEN and CDR2 as SYDVKM. Trimming took 3 bases from V and 4 from J, leaving 24 bases between them. Full variable domain (missing parts from reference TRBV28 and TRBJ2-2): DVKVTQSSRYLVKRTGEKVFLECVQDMDHENMFWYRQDPGLGLRLIYFSYDVKMKEKGDIPEGYSVSREKKERFSLILESASTNQTSMYLCASSFGLWRDSKGTGELFFGEGSRLTVL.

The CDR3 protein is CASRSTGAVSEQYF. The CDR3 DNA sequence: TGTGCCAGCCGATCGACAGGGGCAGTGAGCGAGCAGTACTTC. The chain employs TRBV7-9 and TRBJ2-7, with 8 bases fitting TRBD1. Germline V gives CDR1 SEHNR, CDR2 FQNEAQ (reference sequence). Germline trimming cut 8 bases from V and 6 bases from J; bases unmatched to any gene: 12. The CDR3 sequence is 14 residues long.

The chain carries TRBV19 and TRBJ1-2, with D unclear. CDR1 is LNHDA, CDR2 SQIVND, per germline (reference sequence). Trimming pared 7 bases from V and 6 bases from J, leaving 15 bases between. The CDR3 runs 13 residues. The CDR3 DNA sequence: TGTGCCAGTACTCCCCGAGGGCTTCATGGCTACACCTTC. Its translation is CASTPRGLHGYTF.

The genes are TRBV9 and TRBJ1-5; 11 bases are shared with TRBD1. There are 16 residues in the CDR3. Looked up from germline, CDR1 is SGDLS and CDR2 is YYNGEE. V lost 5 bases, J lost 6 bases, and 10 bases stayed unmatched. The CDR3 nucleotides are TGTGCCAGCAGTGAAACTGGACAGGGGGCCGGTCAGCCCCAGCATTTT. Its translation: CASSETGQGAGQPQHF.

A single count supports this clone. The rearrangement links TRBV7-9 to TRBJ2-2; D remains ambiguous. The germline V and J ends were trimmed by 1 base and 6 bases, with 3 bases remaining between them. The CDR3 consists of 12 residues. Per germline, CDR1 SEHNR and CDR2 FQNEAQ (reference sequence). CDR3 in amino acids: CASSLVPGELFF. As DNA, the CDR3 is TGTGCCAGCAGCTTAGTGCCCGGGGAGCTGTTTTTT.

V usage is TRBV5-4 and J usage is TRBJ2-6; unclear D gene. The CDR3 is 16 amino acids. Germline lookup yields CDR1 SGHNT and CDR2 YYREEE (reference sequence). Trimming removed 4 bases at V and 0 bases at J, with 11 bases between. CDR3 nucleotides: TGTGCCAGCAGCATGTCCCTCGTCTCTGGGGCCAACGTCCTGACTTTC. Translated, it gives CASSMSLVSGANVLTF.

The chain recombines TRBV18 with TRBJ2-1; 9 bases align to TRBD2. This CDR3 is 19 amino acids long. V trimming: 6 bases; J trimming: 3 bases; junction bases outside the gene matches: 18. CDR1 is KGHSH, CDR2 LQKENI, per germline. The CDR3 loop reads CASSPPGGRSSGSYNEQFF. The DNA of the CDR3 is TGTGCCAGCTCGCCCCCGGGCGGGAGAAGTAGCGGGAGCTACAATGAGCAGTTCTTC.

The CDR3 DNA reads TGTGCCAGCAGCTTTAAAGGAAGAGAAAAACTGTTTTTT. It translates to CASSFKGREKLFF. The chain carries TRBV28 and TRBJ1-4; no definite D call. Germline lookup yields CDR1 MDHEN and CDR2 SYDVKM. Trimming stripped 6 bases from V and 8 bases from J, with 13 bases between. This CDR3 region has 13 residues.

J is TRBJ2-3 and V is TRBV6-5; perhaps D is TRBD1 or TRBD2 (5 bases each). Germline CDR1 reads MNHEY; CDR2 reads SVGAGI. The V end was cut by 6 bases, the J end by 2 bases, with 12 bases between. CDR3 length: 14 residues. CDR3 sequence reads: CASSLGRATDTQYF. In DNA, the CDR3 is TGTGCCAGCAGCCTGGGACGGGCCACAGATACGCAGTATTTT.

CDR3 sequence (DNA): TGTGCCAGCAGCCCGCACCTGAACTACGAGCAGTACTTC. It yields the protein CASSPHLNYEQYF. This chain joins TRBV5-6 and TRBJ2-7; D is unresolved. The CDR3 consists of 13 residues. Germline assignment: CDR1 SGHDT and CDR2 YYEEEE. The V end lost 4 bases, the J end lost 3 bases, and 11 bases lay between the germline ends.

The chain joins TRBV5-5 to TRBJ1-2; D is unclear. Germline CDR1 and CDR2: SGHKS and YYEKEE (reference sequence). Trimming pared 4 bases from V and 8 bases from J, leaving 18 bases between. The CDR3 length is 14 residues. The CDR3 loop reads CASSLESTRFGYTF. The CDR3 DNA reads TGTGCCAGCAGCCTGGAATCGACACGGTTCGGCTACACCTTC. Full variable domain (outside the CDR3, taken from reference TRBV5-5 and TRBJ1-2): DAGVTQSPTHLIKTRGQQVTLRCSPISGHKSVSWYQQVLGQGPQFIFQYYEKEERGRGNFPDRFSARQFPNYSSELNVNALLLGDSALYLCASSLESTRFGYTFGSGTRLTVV.

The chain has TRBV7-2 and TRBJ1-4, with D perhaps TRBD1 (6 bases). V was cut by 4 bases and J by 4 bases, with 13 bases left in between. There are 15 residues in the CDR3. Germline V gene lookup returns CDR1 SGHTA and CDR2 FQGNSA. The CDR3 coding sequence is TGTGCCAGCAGCTCCCAACAGGGTAGTAATGAAAAACTGTTTTTT. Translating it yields CASSSQQGSNEKLFF. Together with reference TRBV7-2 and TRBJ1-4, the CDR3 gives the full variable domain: GAGVSQSPSNKVTEKGKDVELRCDPISGHTALYWYRQSLGQGLEFLIYFQGNSAPDKSGLPSDRFSAERTGGSVSTLTIQRTQQEDSAVYLCASSSQQGSNEKLFFGSGTQLSVL.

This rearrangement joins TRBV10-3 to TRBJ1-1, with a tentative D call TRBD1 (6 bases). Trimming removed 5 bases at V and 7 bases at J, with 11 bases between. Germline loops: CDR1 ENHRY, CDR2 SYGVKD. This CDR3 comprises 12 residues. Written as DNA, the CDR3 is TGTGCCATCAGTTTTACAGGGAGTGAAGCTTTCTTT. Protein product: CAISFTGSEAFF.

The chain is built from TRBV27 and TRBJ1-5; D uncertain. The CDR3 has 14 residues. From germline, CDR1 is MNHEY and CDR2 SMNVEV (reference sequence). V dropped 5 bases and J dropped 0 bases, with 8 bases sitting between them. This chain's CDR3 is CASSTTDSNQPQHF. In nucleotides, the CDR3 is TGTGCCAGCAGTACTACAGATAGCAATCAGCCCCAGCATTTT.

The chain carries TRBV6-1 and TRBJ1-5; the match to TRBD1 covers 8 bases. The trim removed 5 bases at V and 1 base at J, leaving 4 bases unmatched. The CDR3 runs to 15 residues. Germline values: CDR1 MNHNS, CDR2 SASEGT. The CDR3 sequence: CASSLGQGSNQPQHF. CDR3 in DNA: TGTGCCAGCAGTCTAGGACAGGGAAGCAATCAGCCCCAGCATTTT.

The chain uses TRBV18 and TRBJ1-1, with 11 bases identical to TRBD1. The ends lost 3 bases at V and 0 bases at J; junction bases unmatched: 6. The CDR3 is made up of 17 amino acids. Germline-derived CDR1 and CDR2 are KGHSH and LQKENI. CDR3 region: CASSPVSGQGVNTEAFF. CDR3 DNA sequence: TGTGCCAGCTCACCGGTCTCGGGACAGGGGGTGAACACTGAAGCTTTCTTT.

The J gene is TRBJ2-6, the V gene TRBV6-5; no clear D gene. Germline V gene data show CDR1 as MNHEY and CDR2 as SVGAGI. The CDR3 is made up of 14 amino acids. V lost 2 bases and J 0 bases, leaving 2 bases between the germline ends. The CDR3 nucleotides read TGTGCCAGCAGTTACAACTCTGGGGCCAACGTCCTGACTTTC. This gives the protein CASSYNSGANVLTF.

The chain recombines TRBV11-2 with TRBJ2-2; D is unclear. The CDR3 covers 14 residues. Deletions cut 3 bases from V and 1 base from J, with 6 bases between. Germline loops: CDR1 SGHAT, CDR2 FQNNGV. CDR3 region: CASSFIRNTGELFF. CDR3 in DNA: TGTGCCAGCAGCTTCATCCGGAACACCGGGGAGCTGTTTTTT. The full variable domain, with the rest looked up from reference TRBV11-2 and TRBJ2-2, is EAGVAQSPRYKIIEKRQSVAFWCNPISGHATLYWYQQILGQGPKLLIQFQNNGVVDDSQLPKDRFSAERLKGVDSTLKIQPAKLEDSAVYLCASSFIRNTGELFFGEGSRLTVL.

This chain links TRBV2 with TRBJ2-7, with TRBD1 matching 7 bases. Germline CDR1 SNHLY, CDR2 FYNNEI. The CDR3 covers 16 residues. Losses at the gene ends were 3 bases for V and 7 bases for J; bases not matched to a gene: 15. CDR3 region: CASSDTRGILRGEQYF. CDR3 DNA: TGTGCCAGCAGTGATACCCGGGGTATACTCAGGGGGGAGCAGTACTTC. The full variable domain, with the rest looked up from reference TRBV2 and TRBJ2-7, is EPEVTQTPSHQVTQMGQEVILRCVPISNHLYFYWYRQILGQKVEFLVSFYNNEISEKSEIFDDQFSVERPDGSNFTLKIRSTKLEDSAMYFCASSDTRGILRGEQYFGPGTRLTVT.